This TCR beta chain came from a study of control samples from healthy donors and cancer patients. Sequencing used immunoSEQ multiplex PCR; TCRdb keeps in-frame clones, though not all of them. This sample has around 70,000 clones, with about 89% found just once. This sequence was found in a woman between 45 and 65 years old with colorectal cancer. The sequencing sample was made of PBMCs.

CDR3 amino acids: CASSLTGGDTEAFF. The CDR3 nucleotides read TGTGCCAGCAGCCTCACAGGGGGTGACACTGAAGCTTTCTTT. The chain is built from TRBV9 and TRBJ1-1; 8 bases fit TRBD1. Germline V gene data show CDR1 as SGDLS and CDR2 as YYNGEE. CDR3 length equals 14 residues. J was trimmed by 3 bases and V by 4 bases; bases with no gene match: 5.